The sequence of this TCR beta chain was determined in a study of regulatory T cells in long-lasting Graves disease. Study context: Newly diagnosed Graves' patients had under 3 months of antithyroid drugs.

CDR3 regions were amplified by Arm-PCR using iRepertoire HTBI primers to build TCR beta libraries. TCRdb called the multiplex PCR reads again in MiXCR, with one record for every CDR3 protein. The sample has around 400,000 distinct CDR3 sequences, 12% seen once; the top ten hold under 20%. The time point is: newly diagnosed GD, antithyroid drugs for less than 3 months. The TCR library was prepared using RNA isolated from PBMCs. Of note for this clonotype: This clone may be a read error of a much larger clone one base away.

Trimming at V came to 2 bases and at J to 4 bases, leaving 11 bases not matched to a gene. Germline V CDR1 and CDR2: LNHNV, YYDKDF (reference sequence). This CDR3 is built from 17 residues. The sample was also reused in another study, on T cells in Graves' hyperthyroidism and ophthalmopathy. This second study notes: The study used the HTBI primer set for a first-round RT-PCR of the TCR CDR3. Stable hyperthyroidism and ophthalmopathy were separated using 13 V-J signatures.

The sequence was obtained from a young woman with Graves disease. This sample comprised peripheral blood mononuclear cells (PBMCs), obtained at new diagnosis, from a patient treated with antithyroid drugs. The V gene is TRBV15, the J gene TRBJ1-2; TRBD1 aligns across 9 bases. The CDR3 DNA reads as TGTGCCACCAGCAGAAAAGCCTACAGGGGGCTCGCCTATGGCTACACCTTC. This gives the protein CATSRKAYRGLAYGYTF.